This T cell receptor (beta chain) was sequenced in a study of shared clonotypes between healthy human individuals. CD8 cells classed as naive were CD45RO-negative and positively selected for CCR7, excluding terminally differentiated effector memory CD45RA+ cells. Here immunoSEQ multiplex PCR was the method, and the copy in TCRdb shows in-frame clones only, minus some. The table includes hundreds of thousands of clones, roughly 94% detected once. The sample consisted of naive CD8+ T cells sorted from blood. This TCR was sampled from a man younger than 40 in good health.

CDR3 residues: CASSFGRQGRYEQYF. CDR3 coding DNA: TGTGCCAGCAGCTTTGGTCGGCAGGGGCGGTACGAGCAGTACTTC. This chain uses TRBV7-6 with TRBJ2-7, with D perhaps TRBD1 (6 bases). Trimming removed 3 bases from V and 4 bases from J, with 16 bases in between. Germline CDR1 SGHVS, CDR2 FNYEAQ. The length of the CDR3 is 15 residues.